A selection of T cell receptor beta chains follows, all from one sample in a study of blood T cell repertoires in COVID-19. Sequencing was performed with immunoSEQ multiplex PCR; in TCRdb, only in-frame clones are kept and a portion is missing. The sample records about 210,000 clones, about four fifths being singletons. The sequenced sample was PBMCs or T cells enriched from blood (not recorded which). The receptor set was obtained from a woman aged 45-60 years with acute COVID-19. Each CDR3 is given with its conserved first and last residue. A D gene is named only where the DNA matches it firmly. Size is stated for part of the rows, as once, few or many counts, or as a class when the clone is expanded.

j_call cdr3_length d_call clone_size v_call cdr3_nt cdr3_aa
TRBJ1-5 15 TRBD1 NA TRBV10-3 TGTGCCACCAGACAGGGGGCTAGTGGCAATCAGCCCCAGCATTTT CATRQGASGNQPQHF
TRBJ1-4 14 NA NA TRBV2 TGTGCCAGCAGACGAGAAACAACTAATGAAAAACTGTTTTTT CASRRETTNEKLFF
TRBJ1-1 16 NA NA TRBV4-3 TGCGCCAGCAGCCAAGAGTCGTCTGCAGGATGGACTGAAGCTTTCTTT CASSQESSAGWTEAFF
TRBJ1-6 15 TRBD1 NA TRBV5-6 TGTGCCAGCAGCCATGGACAGGGACTCAATTCACCCCTCCACTTT CASSHGQGLNSPLHF
TRBJ2-7 15 TRBD1 NA TRBV5-1 TGCGCCAGCAGCGAACCGGGACAGGGTCCATACGAGCAGTACTTC CASSEPGQGPYEQYF
TRBJ2-3 15 NA NA TRBV21-1 TGTGCCAGCAGCAAAGAAGGTACAGGGCGCCATACGCAGTATTTT CASSKEGTGRHTQYF
TRBJ2-1 13 TRBD1 NA TRBV9 TGTGCCAGCAGCGTAGACAGGGGGAATGAGCAGTTCTTC CASSVDRGNEQFF
TRBJ1-5 15 NA NA TRBV7-2 TGTGCCAGCAGCTTAGTAGGACCGGAGGATCAGCCCCAGCATTTT CASSLVGPEDQPQHF
TRBJ2-2 15 NA NA TRBV19 TGTGCCAGTAGTCCGCCGGGGTATATCGCCGGGGAGCTGTTTTTT CASSPPGYIAGELFF
TRBJ1-5 14 NA NA TRBV6-2/TRBV6-3 TGTGCCAGCAGTTACGTGGCCAGGAGGCAGCCCCAGCATTTT CASSYVARRQPQHF
TRBJ1-1 17 TRBD1 NA TRBV5-1 TGCGCCAGCAGCAGGGGCCTCCGACAGGGGGCTGGCACTGAAGCTTTCTTT CASSRGLRQGAGTEAFF
TRBJ1-2 13 NA NA TRBV30 TGTGCCTGGAGTGTAGGAGGGGTCTATGGCTACACCTTC CAWSVGGVYGYTF
TRBJ2-7 10 NA once TRBV6-1 TGTGCCAGCAGTGAACGCCCCCTCGGCTTC CASSERPLGF
TRBJ1-6 11 TRBD1 NA TRBV29-1 TGCAGCGCTGGACAGGATTCACCCCTCCACTTT CSAGQDSPLHF
TRBJ2-2 15 NA once TRBV7-3 TGTGCCAGCAGCGCGACTAACCCGAACACCGGGGAGCTGTTTTTT CASSATNPNTGELFF
TRBJ2-7 14 NA NA TRBV4-3 TGCGCCAGCAGCCAAACGACAGGCCGCTACGAGCAGTACTTC CASSQTTGRYEQYF
TRBJ2-1 15 TRBD1 NA TRBV19 TGTGCCAGTACCACGGGACAGAGCTCCTACAATGAGCAGTTCTTC CASTTGQSSYNEQFF
TRBJ1-2 13 NA NA TRBV9 TGTGCCAGCAGCGAAACGCCAGGGGTTGGCTACACCTTC CASSETPGVGYTF